The 28 T cell receptor beta chains presented below share a single source sample, sequenced in a study of chronic HIV infection and antiretroviral therapy. TCRdb passed the 5' RACE reads through MiXCR, listing each CDR3 protein once. The sample has 40,000 to 50,000 distinct CDR3 sequences, about 18% seen once. The sequenced sample consisted of peripheral blood. The receptors originated from an adult who had HIV and had not received antiretroviral therapy, or was an uninfected healthy control (not recorded which).

This clonotype was detected a few times. V usage is TRBV12-3 or TRBV12-4 and J usage is TRBJ2-3; 9 bases are shared with TRBD2. This CDR3 is built from 14 residues. V lost 2 bases and J lost 10; bases outside the gene matches: 7. Written as DNA, the CDR3 is TGTGCCAGCAGTTTAACCGGGACTAGCCCGCCGCAGTATTTT. Protein product: CASSLTGTSPPQYF.

V usage is TRBV24-1 and J usage is TRBJ2-5; 9 bases are a match to TRBD1. This CDR3 has 17 residues. CDR1 and CDR2 from the germline V gene are KGHDR and SFDVKD. Trimming took 3 bases from V and 4 from J; bases not matched to a gene: 11. The CDR3 reads CATSDPSGTGQGETQYF. The CDR3 DNA sequence: TGTGCCACCAGTGATCCCTCAGGGACAGGGCAGGGAGAGACCCAGTACTTC.

The chain couples TRBV9 to TRBJ1-5, with D possibly TRBD1 on 6 matching bases. Between the trimmed V and J ends, which lost 0 bases and 5 bases, there was a span of 12 bases. Per the germline V gene, CDR1 is SGDLS and CDR2 is YYNGEE. This CDR3 is 15 amino acids long. The CDR3 DNA reads TGTGCCAGCAGCGTAGGCAGGGGTGGCCATCAGCCCCAGCATTTT. The encoded protein is CASSVGRGGHQPQHF.

This sequence joins TRBV29-1 and TRBJ2-3; no clear D. Germline CDR1 SQVTM, CDR2 ANQGSEA. The CDR3 sequence is 10 residues long. V dropped 7 bases and J dropped 5 bases, with 7 bases sitting between them. CDR3 sequence reads: CSAGVDTQYF. The CDR3 DNA is TGCAGCGCCGGAGTAGATACGCAGTATTTT.

This chain uses TRBV29-1 with TRBJ2-3; D unresolved. Germline lookup yields CDR1 SQVTM and CDR2 ANQGSEA. V lost 6 bases and J lost 0, with 16 bases in between. The CDR3 has 15 residues. The CDR3 DNA reads as TGCAGCGTCCGAATGGCAGAGAGGAGCACAGATACGCAGTATTTT. Its protein product is CSVRMAERSTDTQYF.

The CDR3 region is CASSQDRLLTDTQYF. The CDR3 DNA sequence: TGTGCCAGCAGCCAAGATCGCCTCCTCACAGATACGCAGTATTTT. The genes are TRBV3-1 and TRBJ2-3; no firm D call. Trimming left V 0 bases short and J 2 bases short, with 9 bases between. CDR1 is LGHDT and CDR2 is YNNKEL in the germline V gene (reference sequence). The CDR3 loop spans 15 amino acids.

This clonotype was picked up a small number of times. The chain carries TRBV5-1 and TRBJ2-1; 7 bases are shared with TRBD1. The CDR3 has 15 residues. J was trimmed by 8 bases and V by 0 bases; bases with no gene match: 8. Looked up from germline, CDR1 is SGHRS and CDR2 is YFSETQ. CDR3 in DNA: TGCGCCAGCAGCTTGGGACAGGGCACGCGGGATGAGCAGTTCTTC. It encodes CASSLGQGTRDEQFF.

The V call is TRBV11-2, the J call TRBJ2-7; D is ambiguous. The germline gives CDR1 SGHAT, CDR2 FQNNGV. The V gene lost 5 bases and the J gene lost 3 bases, with 20 bases spanning the gap. This CDR3 spans 16 amino acids. The CDR3 DNA sequence: TGTGCCAGCAGCCCGAGAGGTTCACTCCTGGTCTACGAGCAGTACTTC. Translating gives CASSPRGSLLVYEQYF.

The V and J genes are TRBV28 and TRBJ1-6; D unclear. V was cut by 5 bases and J by 8 bases, with 16 bases left in between. The CDR3 loop spans 15 amino acids. Germline assignment: CDR1 MDHEN and CDR2 SYDVKM. CDR3 coding DNA: TGTGCCAGCAGTATTCTGGGCAGGACCGATTCACCCCTCCACTTT. Encoded protein: CASSILGRTDSPLHF.

V usage is TRBV12-3 or TRBV12-4 and J usage is TRBJ2-3; D is uncertain. The length of the CDR3 is 13 residues. V was cut by 5 bases and J by 4 bases, with 10 bases left in between. CDR3 amino acids: CASSQVASDTQYF. CDR3 DNA sequence: TGTGCCAGCAGTCAAGTAGCCTCAGATACGCAGTATTTT.

This clonotype was recorded a few times. This chain connects TRBV7-9 to TRBJ2-5, with D unclear. V was cut by 5 bases and J by 4 bases, with 8 bases left in between. In germline, CDR1 is SEHNR, CDR2 FQNEAQ (reference sequence). This CDR3 spans 12 amino acids. The CDR3 here is CASSDTPETQYF. The DNA for the CDR3 is TGTGCCAGCAGCGACACGCCAGAGACCCAGTACTTC.

The chain has TRBV9 and TRBJ2-1; TRBD1 agrees at 8 bases. Per germline, CDR1 SGDLS and CDR2 YYNGEE. The V and J ends lost 4 bases and 3 bases, in that order; junction bases with no gene match: 3. The CDR3 extends over 14 amino acids. This chain's CDR3 is CASSPGTGYNEQFF. The CDR3 coding sequence is TGTGCCAGCAGCCCCGGGACAGGCTACAATGAGCAGTTCTTC.

This clonotype has more than one count but fewer than ten. This chain joins TRBV20-1 and TRBJ1-5; D is perhaps TRBD1 (5 bases). The ends were cut back, 0 bases at V and 6 bases at J, with 15 bases in the middle. This CDR3 spans 15 amino acids. The germline CDR1 and CDR2 sequences are DFQATT and SNEGSKA (reference sequence). In DNA, the CDR3 is TGCAGTGCTAGAGATTTATTTGCAGGGACTCAGCCCCAGCATTTT. It encodes CSARDLFAGTQPQHF.

This clonotype appeared a few times. The chain uses TRBV28 and TRBJ1-2; D is perhaps TRBD1 (6 bases). CDR1 and CDR2 (germline): MDHEN, SYDVKM. This CDR3 has 13 amino acids. Trimming shortened V by 1 base and J by 6 bases, and 9 bases separated the two germline ends. The CDR3 reads CASSLLGGNGYTF. DNA of the CDR3: TGTGCCAGCAGTTTATTAGGGGGGAATGGCTACACCTTC.

The chain employs TRBV9 and TRBJ2-5, with TRBD2 as a possible D gene (6 bases). There are 15 residues in the CDR3. V lost 4 bases and J 2 bases, leaving 15 bases between the germline ends. Per germline, CDR1 SGDLS and CDR2 YYNGEE. The CDR3 DNA reads TGTGCCAGCAGCCGCGGTTCTAGCGCACAAGAGACCCAGTACTTC. Amino acid sequence: CASSRGSSAQETQYF.

A few counts support this clonotype. The chain carries TRBV6-5 and TRBJ2-7; 9 bases line up with TRBD2. After removal of 0 bases from V and 7 bases from J, the junction contained 10 bases not matched to a gene. The CDR3 loop spans 16 amino acids. The germline CDR1 and CDR2 sequences are MNHEY and SVGAGI. The CDR3: CASSYSSASGKEEQYF. DNA for the CDR3: TGTGCCAGCAGTTACTCGAGCGCTAGCGGGAAGGAGGAGCAGTACTTC.

The chain couples TRBV29-1 to TRBJ2-5, with 8 bases aligning to TRBD1. The V gene's germline CDR1 is SQVTM and CDR2 ANQGSEA. This CDR3 spans 15 amino acids. The trim removed 7 bases at V and 2 bases at J, leaving 12 bases unmatched. The CDR3 protein is CSARDGQGHQETQYF. DNA of the CDR3: TGCAGCGCCAGAGATGGACAGGGACATCAAGAGACCCAGTACTTC.

A few counts support this clonotype. V and J are TRBV5-1 and TRBJ2-1; no reliable D call. V was cut by 0 bases and J by 9 bases, with 7 bases left in between. Germline loops: CDR1 SGHRS, CDR2 YFSETQ. The CDR3 extends over 12 amino acids. The CDR3 coding sequence is TGCGCCAGCAGCTTGGTTTTAGCTGAGCAGTTCTTC. It specifies CASSLVLAEQFF.

Only a few counts were recorded for this clonotype. The chain combines TRBV29-1 with TRBJ2-7; 7 bases map to TRBD2. V was pared by 4 bases and J by 7 bases, with 4 bases of the junction left unmatched. Germline lookup yields CDR1 SQVTM and CDR2 ANQGSEA. The CDR3 runs to 11 residues. This CDR3 is CSVGLGGEQYF. The DNA for the CDR3 is TGCAGCGTTGGCCTGGGGGGGGAGCAGTACTTC.

This clonotype was seen ten or more times. This chain connects TRBV28 to TRBJ1-5, with TRBD1 matching 9 bases. The V gene end was trimmed by 5 bases and the J gene end by 6 bases; junction bases not matched to a gene: 5. Germline values: CDR1 MDHEN, CDR2 SYDVKM. This CDR3 is 14 amino acids long. CDR3 amino acids: CASSRQGGSQPQHF. The CDR3 DNA follows: TGTGCCAGCAGTCGACAGGGGGGCAGTCAGCCCCAGCATTTT.

The rearrangement joins TRBV12-3 or TRBV12-4 to TRBJ2-7, with 10 nucleotides matching TRBD2. V lost 1 base to trimming and J lost 2 bases; unmatched junction nucleotides: 2. The CDR3 is 15 amino acids. This CDR3 reads CASSLGSGRAYEQYF. Here the CDR3 DNA reads TGTGCCAGCAGTTTAGGAAGCGGGAGGGCCTACGAGCAGTACTTC.

There are a few counts of this clonotype. This rearrangement joins TRBV29-1 to TRBJ2-7, with 8 bases aligning to TRBD1. The CDR3 runs to 16 residues. Trimming took 0 bases from V and 3 from J; bases not matched to a gene: 10. In germline, CDR1 is SQVTM, CDR2 ANQGSEA. The CDR3 protein is CSVEDRQGAIIYEQYF. The CDR3 DNA follows: TGCAGCGTTGAAGATCGGCAGGGGGCTATCATCTACGAGCAGTACTTC.

V gene TRBV20-1 combines with J gene TRBJ2-7; D uncertain. CDR1 is DFQATT, CDR2 SNEGSKA, per germline (reference sequence). The CDR3 runs to 12 residues. V was trimmed by 5 bases and J by 4 bases, leaving 12 bases between them. In DNA, the CDR3 is TGCAGTGCTCGTAAACGGGCTTACGAGCAGTACTTC. The encoded protein is CSARKRAYEQYF.

The V and J genes are TRBV12-3 or TRBV12-4 and TRBJ2-3; D may correspond to TRBD1 or TRBD2 (5 bases each). Trimming removed 7 bases from V and 0 bases from J, with 14 bases in between. CDR3 length: 15 amino acids. As DNA, the CDR3 is TGTGCCAGCACGTTCTTGAGGGGAAGCACAGATACGCAGTATTTT. Translation: CASTFLRGSTDTQYF.

DNA of the CDR3: TGCAGCGGTGACAGTACAGATACGCAGTATTTT. Its protein product is CSGDSTDTQYF. V gene TRBV29-1 combines with J gene TRBJ2-3, with D possibly matching TRBD1 (5 bases). The germline CDR1 and CDR2 sequences are SQVTM and ANQGSEA. The CDR3 sequence is 11 residues long. Trimming removed 7 bases from V and 3 bases from J, with 8 bases in between.

V usage is TRBV28 and J usage is TRBJ1-5; D perhaps matches TRBD1 (5 bases). The germline gives CDR1 MDHEN, CDR2 SYDVKM. V shed 5 bases and J shed 1 base, with 9 bases lying between them. The CDR3 is made up of 14 amino acids. CDR3 in amino acids: CASSKQESNQPQHF. The CDR3 nucleotides are TGTGCCAGCAGTAAACAGGAAAGCAATCAGCCCCAGCATTTT.

V and J are TRBV28 and TRBJ2-7, with a tentative D call TRBD1 (5 bases). This CDR3 is built from 15 residues. V lost 6 bases to trimming and J lost 3 bases, with 18 bases between them. Germline CDR1 reads MDHEN; CDR2 reads SYDVKM. Here the CDR3 DNA reads TGTGCCAGCAGCCTACTCAGGGAACACCTCTACGAGCAGTACTTC. Translation gives CASSLLREHLYEQYF.

The CDR3 region is CASSLGSETQYF. The CDR3 nucleotides are TGCGCCAGCAGCTTGGGGTCAGAGACCCAGTACTTC. This chain joins TRBV5-1 and TRBJ2-5, with D uncertain. The CDR3 consists of 12 residues. Per germline, CDR1 SGHRS and CDR2 YFSETQ. V was clipped by 0 bases and J by 4 bases, with 4 bases between them.